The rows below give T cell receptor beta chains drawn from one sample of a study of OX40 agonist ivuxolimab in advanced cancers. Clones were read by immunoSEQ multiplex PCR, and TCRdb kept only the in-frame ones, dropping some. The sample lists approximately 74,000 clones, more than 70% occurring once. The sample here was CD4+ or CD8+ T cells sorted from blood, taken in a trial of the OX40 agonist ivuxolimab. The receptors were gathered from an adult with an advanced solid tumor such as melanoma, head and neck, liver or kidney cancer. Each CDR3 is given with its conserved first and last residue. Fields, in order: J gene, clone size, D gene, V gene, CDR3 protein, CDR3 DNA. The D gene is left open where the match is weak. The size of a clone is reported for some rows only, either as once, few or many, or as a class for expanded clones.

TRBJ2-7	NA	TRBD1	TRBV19	CASTPGGTGAYEQYF	TGTGCCAGTACCCCCGGAGGGACAGGAGCCTACGAGCAGTACTTC
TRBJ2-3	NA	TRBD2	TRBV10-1	CASSELAGGQVDTQYF	TGCGCCAGCAGTGAGCTAGCGGGAGGTCAGGTAGATACGCAGTATTTT
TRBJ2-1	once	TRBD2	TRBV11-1	CASSLVGGGGNEQFF	TGTGCCAGCAGCTTAGTGGGCGGGGGTGGTAATGAGCAGTTCTTC
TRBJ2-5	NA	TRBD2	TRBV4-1	CASSQETGSGWETQYF	TGCGCCAGCAGCCAAGAAACGGGTAGCGGGTGGGAGACCCAGTACTTC
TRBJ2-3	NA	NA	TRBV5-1	CASSLGTLEADTQYF	TGCGCCAGCAGCTTGGGGACTCTAGAGGCAGATACGCAGTATTTT
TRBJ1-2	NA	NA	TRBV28	CASSFSKSRGYTF	TGTGCCAGCAGCTTCTCCAAATCAAGAGGCTACACCTTC
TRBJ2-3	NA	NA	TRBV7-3	CASSFRGASLDTQYF	TGTGCCAGCAGCTTCCGGGGGGCTTCTTTGGATACGCAGTATTTT
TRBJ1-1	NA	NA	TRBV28	CASATSWQRLAEAFF	TGTGCCAGCGCTACCTCCTGGCAGCGACTAGCTGAAGCTTTCTTT
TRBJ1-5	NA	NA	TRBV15	CATSVRRDDNQPQHF	TGTGCCACCAGCGTAAGACGGGACGACAATCAGCCCCAGCATTTT
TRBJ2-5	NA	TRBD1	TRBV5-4	CASSSQGVGETQYF	TGTGCCAGCAGCTCCCAGGGGGTAGGCGAGACCCAGTACTTC